Following are 7 T cell receptor beta chains from one sample sequenced in a study of early T cells in non-severe SARS-CoV-2 infection. TCRdb reanalysed the 5' RACE reads using MiXCR and keeps one entry per CDR3 protein. This table has some 52,000 distinct CDR3 sequences, roughly 8% appearing once. The sample was whole blood. The receptors originated from an adult who was a healthcare worker with PCR-confirmed SARS-CoV-2 infection or an uninfected control (not recorded which).

On this clonotype itself: At one end the junction does not follow the germline gene, possibly because of a read error. V is TRBV6-6 and J is TRBJ2-7, with 9 nucleotides matching TRBD1. Per the germline V gene, CDR1 is MNHNY and CDR2 is SVGAGI (reference sequence). CDR3 length: 15 amino acids. In DNA, the CDR3 is TGTGCCAGCTTAGATGGGGACAGGGCTTCCTCCGAGCAGTACTTC. Translated: CASLDGDRASSEQYF.

The chain carries TRBV9 and TRBJ2-7; a weak D match, TRBD2 (6 bases). V was trimmed by 4 bases and J by 5 bases, leaving 28 bases between them. The CDR3 has 18 residues. The germline V gene has CDR1 SGDLS and CDR2 YYNGEE. The chain's CDR3 is CASSSEVRAGSLKNEQYF. CDR3 DNA: TGTGCCAGCAGCTCAGAGGTCAGAGCGGGCTCCCTAAAGAACGAGCAGTACTTC.

The chain links TRBV10-3 to TRBJ2-3; 9 nucleotides agree with TRBD2. V shed 5 bases and J 2 bases; nucleotides not matched to a gene: 11. The CDR3 is 17 amino acids. From germline, CDR1 is ENHRY and CDR2 SYGVKD. The CDR3, as DNA: TGTGCCATCAGTACAAATGTTGCGGGGGGGCCCACAGATACGCAGTATTTT. Its translation is CAISTNVAGGPTDTQYF.

This clonotype has more than one count but fewer than ten. The chain couples TRBV7-9 to TRBJ2-2; 7 positions match TRBD1. The CDR3 loop spans 14 amino acids. Germline trimming cut 1 base from V and 7 bases from J; bases unmatched to any gene: 3. CDR1 SEHNR and CDR2 FQNEAQ come from the germline V gene (reference sequence). The CDR3 coding sequence is TGTGCCAGCAGCTTAGTGGGGACAGACGGGGAGCTGTTTTTT. This gives the protein CASSLVGTDGELFF.

Only a few counts were recorded for this clonotype. CDR3: CSATGTVLGYTF. The CDR3 DNA is TGCAGCGCGACGGGTACAGTTCTTGGCTACACCTTC. This chain connects TRBV29-1 to TRBJ1-2; D is unresolved. The V end was cut by 7 bases, the J end by 7 bases, with 16 bases between. The CDR3 spans 12 residues. CDR1 is SQVTM, CDR2 ANQGSEA, per germline.

This clonotype was recorded at least ten times. V gene TRBV20-1 combines with J gene TRBJ2-1; D might be TRBD2 (6 bases). The CDR3 contains 14 residues. The V and J ends lost 4 bases and 4 bases respectively, with 14 bases between them. From germline, CDR1 is DFQATT and CDR2 SNEGSKA (reference sequence). CDR3 sequence: CSAMAGIGYNEQFF. CDR3 sequence (DNA): TGCAGTGCTATGGCGGGAATCGGGTACAATGAGCAGTTCTTC.

This clonotype has more than one count but fewer than ten. The rearrangement joins TRBV20-1 to TRBJ2-4; possible D gene TRBD2, 7 bases. Germline loops: CDR1 DFQATT, CDR2 SNEGSKA (reference sequence). V lost 5 bases to trimming and J lost 1 base, with 12 bases between them. The CDR3 sequence is 14 residues long. CDR3 DNA sequence: TGCAGTGCTGGGGGGGGCCAGGCCAAAAACATTCAGTACTTC. This sequence encodes CSAGGGQAKNIQYF.